These 23 T cell receptor beta chains came from one sample sequenced in a study of read filtering for tumor transcriptome and immune sequencing. Molecular barcoded adaptors covering alpha/delta and beta/gamma chains were used on roughly 370 ng RNA. MiXCR was run by TCRdb on the reads, yielding one entry per CDR3 protein. The table lists about 86,000 distinct CDR3 sequences, about 12% of them singletons. The sample consisted of a population of CD138-negative cells sorted from bone marrow. The receptors come from a donor at least 40 years old with multiple myeloma.

This clonotype was seen repeatedly, ten times or more. The J gene is TRBJ2-7, the V gene TRBV6-5; D is uncertain. The CDR3 length is 13 residues. In germline, CDR1 is MNHEY, CDR2 SVGAGI. V was trimmed by 5 bases and J by 1 base, leaving 9 bases between them. This CDR3 reads CASSPIQSYEQYF. As DNA, the CDR3 is TGTGCCAGCAGTCCTATCCAGTCCTACGAGCAGTACTTC.

This clonotype was counted many times. This chain connects TRBV3-1 to TRBJ2-5; D is perhaps TRBD2 (6 bases). CDR1 and CDR2 from the germline V gene are LGHDT and YNNKEL (reference sequence). The length of the CDR3 is 13 residues. Deletions cut 1 base from V and 7 bases from J, with 10 bases between. CDR3 nucleotide sequence: TGTGCCAGCAGCCAAGTGACTAGTGGGACCCAGTACTTC. Protein product: CASSQVTSGTQYF.

In its sample, this clonotype was seen a few times. A junction boundary mismatches the germline segment, possibly from a read error. The V gene is TRBV7-9, the J gene TRBJ1-4; TRBD1 is a possible D gene (6 bases). Per germline, CDR1 SEHNR and CDR2 FQNEAQ (reference sequence). The CDR3 has 15 residues. CDR3 bases: TGTGCCAGCAGTATTGGGGGGGCAACTAATGGAAAACTGTTTTTT. It codes for CASSIGGATNGKLFF.

V usage is TRBV5-1 and J usage is TRBJ1-1, with 10 positions matching TRBD1. Trimming at V came to 3 bases and at J to 1 base, leaving 3 bases not matched to a gene. The germline CDR1 and CDR2 sequences are SGHRS and YFSETQ. CDR3 size: 15 residues. CDR3 sequence: CASSSGQGENTEAFF. The CDR3, as DNA: TGCGCCAGCAGCTCCGGACAGGGGGAGAACACTGAAGCTTTCTTT.

In its sample, this clonotype was seen a few times. The V and J genes are TRBV19 and TRBJ2-5; D assignment may be TRBD1 or TRBD2 (5 bases each). Germline CDR1 reads LNHDA; CDR2 reads SQIVND (reference sequence). The CDR3 covers 16 residues. V was shortened by 1 base and J by 4 bases, with 16 bases between the two germline ends. DNA for the CDR3: TGTGCCAGTAGTATAGGGGGGACCTTCCAAGGAGAGACCCAGTACTTC. This translates into CASSIGGTFQGETQYF. Based on the CDR3 plus reference TRBV19 and TRBJ2-5, the full variable domain is DGGITQSPKYLFRKEGQNVTLSCEQNLNHDAMYWYRQDPGQGLRLIYYSQIVNDFQKGDIAEGYSVSREKKESFPLTVTSAQKNPTAFYLCASSIGGTFQGETQYFGPGTRLLVL.

There are a few counts of this clonotype. The V call is TRBV9, the J call TRBJ1-3, with TRBD1 matching 7 bases. V was pared by 4 bases and J by 4 bases, with 8 bases of the junction left unmatched. CDR1 SGDLS and CDR2 YYNGEE come from the germline V gene. CDR3 length equals 15 residues. The CDR3 is CASSKTGARGNTIYF. The CDR3 region has the DNA TGTGCCAGCAGCAAAACAGGGGCACGGGGAAACACCATATATTTT. Filled out from reference TRBV9 and TRBJ1-3, the complete variable domain reads DSGVTQTPKHLITATGQRVTLRCSPRSGDLSVYWYQQSLDQGLQFLIQYYNGEERAKGNILERFSAQQFPDLHSELNLSSLELGDSALYFCASSKTGARGNTIYFGEGSWLTVV.

Concerning this clonotype: One end of the junction does not line up with germline, which may come from a read error. The rearrangement joins TRBV7-9 to TRBJ2-7; a possible D gene is TRBD2 (6 bases). The germline CDR1 and CDR2 sequences are SEHNR and FQNEAQ (reference sequence). This CDR3 spans 14 amino acids. The CDR3 loop is CASGRTGVDYGQYF. The CDR3 DNA follows: TGTGCCAGCGGTCGCACGGGGGTAGACTACGGGCAGTACTTC.

This clonotype was found a few times. The chain joins TRBV30 to TRBJ2-1; 9 bases align to TRBD2. This CDR3 comprises 15 residues. V lost 2 bases, J lost 0 bases, and 2 bases stayed unmatched. Germline V gene sequence: CDR1 GTSNPN, CDR2 SVGIG (reference sequence). CDR3 coding DNA: TGTGCCTGGAGTCTTAGCGGGGGCTCCTACAATGAGCAGTTCTTC. Its translation is CAWSLSGGSYNEQFF.

DNA of the CDR3: TGTGCCAGCAGCTTAGGCCTTACCGGTACCACTGAAGCTTTCTTT. Translating it yields CASSLGLTGTTEAFF. The chain uses TRBV11-1 and TRBJ1-1; no reliable D call. Germline V CDR1 and CDR2: SGHAT, FQDESV (reference sequence). Trimming stripped 1 base from V and 4 bases from J, with 13 bases between. This CDR3 region has 15 residues.

This clonotype has a count of ten or more. V is TRBV6-1 and J is TRBJ1-1; the D is unclear. The V end was cut by 1 base, the J end by 7 bases, with 10 bases between. Germline V gene sequence: CDR1 MNHNS, CDR2 SASEGT. The CDR3 has 13 residues. For the CDR3, the DNA is TGTGCCAGCAGTGAAGGTTGGTCTGGTGAAGCTTTCTTT. Translated, it gives CASSEGWSGEAFF.

This clonotype was seen at least ten times. The gene calls are TRBV12-3 or TRBV12-4 and TRBJ1-6, with D perhaps TRBD1 (5 bases). The germline V and J ends were trimmed by 3 bases and 5 bases, with 17 bases remaining between them. This CDR3 is 17 amino acids long. DNA of the CDR3: TGTGCCAGCAGTTTGACCCGGTCAGGGCGTCATAATTCACCCCTCCACTTT. It specifies CASSLTRSGRHNSPLHF.

There are many counts of this clonotype. This chain connects TRBV5-1 to TRBJ1-4, with D perhaps TRBD1 (6 bases). The CDR3 has 12 residues. Trimming took off 7 bases at V and 6 bases at J, with 10 bases between the two ends. The V gene's germline CDR1 is SGHRS and CDR2 YFSETQ. The CDR3 loop reads CASRGAYEKLFF. CDR3 DNA: TGCGCCAGCCGGGGGGCTTATGAAAAACTGTTTTTT.

This clonotype has at least ten counts. In DNA form, the CDR3 reads TGCGCCAGCAGCTTAGGGCCCAACACCGGGGAGCTGTTTTTT. This codes for CASSLGPNTGELFF. The V gene is TRBV5-1, the J gene TRBJ2-2; D is unresolved. CDR1 is SGHRS and CDR2 is YFSETQ in the germline V gene. This CDR3 is built from 14 residues. V was cut by 2 bases and J by 2 bases, with 7 bases left in between.

In its sample, this clonotype was seen many times. The chain has TRBV20-1 and TRBJ2-3; 7 nucleotides match TRBD1. CDR3 length: 18 residues. V lost 3 bases and J lost 5; bases outside the gene matches: 20. CDR1 and CDR2 from the germline V gene are DFQATT and SNEGSKA (reference sequence). Here the CDR3 DNA reads TGCAGTGCTAGTAAGGGATTACTACGGGACAGTGAAAGAGATACGCAGTATTTT. Its translation: CSASKGLLRDSERDTQYF.

This clonotype was counted at least ten times. This chain uses TRBV7-2 with TRBJ2-2; D call uncertain. The V end lost 4 bases, the J end lost 5 bases, and 11 bases lay between the germline ends. Per the germline V gene, CDR1 is SGHTA and CDR2 is FQGNSA. The CDR3 is 14 residues long. The CDR3 sequence is CASSSALGTGELFF. For the CDR3, the DNA is TGTGCCAGCAGCTCCGCTTTGGGGACCGGGGAGCTGTTTTTT.

This sequence joins TRBV19 and TRBJ2-4, with 8 bases aligning to TRBD1. The CDR3 runs 16 residues. Unmatched junction bases numbered 6, after V lost 1 base and J lost 4 bases. Germline V gene sequence: CDR1 LNHDA, CDR2 SQIVND (reference sequence). The CDR3 sequence is CASSIGTGNRKNIQYF. Written as DNA, the CDR3 is TGTGCCAGTAGTATAGGGACAGGGAATAGGAAAAACATTCAGTACTTC.

This clonotype was recorded a few times. This chain joins TRBV5-1 and TRBJ1-1; D unclear. V gave up 0 bases and J gave up 0 bases, with 9 bases separating them. The CDR3 runs 15 residues. CDR1 and CDR2 (germline): SGHRS, YFSETQ. CDR3 in amino acids: CASSLGASLNTEAFF. Here the CDR3 DNA reads TGCGCCAGCAGCTTGGGTGCCAGTTTGAACACTGAAGCTTTCTTT.

This clonotype was counted many times. The rearrangement uses TRBV6-1 and TRBJ2-7; D ambiguous. Germline CDR1 MNHNS, CDR2 SASEGT. The CDR3 loop spans 13 amino acids. Trimming removed 1 base from V and 4 bases from J, with 8 bases in between. The CDR3 loop is CASSEGVEYEQYF. DNA for the CDR3: TGTGCCAGCAGTGAAGGGGTAGAATACGAGCAGTACTTC.

This clonotype was detected a few times. The genes are TRBV5-1 and TRBJ1-5, with TRBD1 identical over 10 bases. CDR3 length: 14 residues. V was clipped by 4 bases and J by 7 bases; unmatched bases: 5. Germline loops: CDR1 SGHRS, CDR2 YFSETQ. The CDR3 DNA follows: TGCGCCAGCAGCCCAGGGACAGGGGAACAGCCCCAGCATTTT. This codes for CASSPGTGEQPQHF.

This clonotype was detected ten times or more. This rearrangement joins TRBV5-1 to TRBJ2-1; D is unclear. This CDR3 comprises 13 residues. CDR1 is SGHRS and CDR2 is YFSETQ in the germline V gene. Trimming took 4 bases from V and 2 from J, leaving 7 bases between them. DNA of the CDR3: TGCGCCAGCAGCATCCTTACCTACAATGAGCAGTTCTTC. It encodes CASSILTYNEQFF.

This clonotype was seen many times. The chain has TRBV7-9 and TRBJ1-1, with D possibly matching TRBD1 (5 bases). The CDR3 is 11 amino acids. Germline V gene sequence: CDR1 SEHNR, CDR2 FQNEAQ (reference sequence). Trimming removed 8 bases from V and 9 bases from J, with 13 bases in between. CDR3 residues: CASARDRKAFF. The CDR3 nucleotides read TGTGCCAGCGCCCGGGACCGCAAAGCTTTCTTT.

The sample holds many counts of this clonotype. The chain carries TRBV5-5 and TRBJ2-1; a possible D gene is TRBD2 (5 bases). This CDR3 has 15 residues. The V end lost 4 bases, the J end lost 0 bases, and 11 bases lay between the germline ends. Germline CDR1 reads SGHKS; CDR2 reads YYEKEE (reference sequence). CDR3 nucleotide sequence: TGTGCCAGCAGCCCCAGCGGCAGCTCCTACAATGAGCAGTTCTTC. This translates into CASSPSGSSYNEQFF. Combining the CDR3 with reference TRBV5-5 and TRBJ2-1 gives the whole variable domain DAGVTQSPTHLIKTRGQQVTLRCSPISGHKSVSWYQQVLGQGPQFIFQYYEKEERGRGNFPDRFSARQFPNYSSELNVNALLLGDSALYLCASSPSGSSYNEQFFGPGTRLTVL.

This clonotype was seen a few times. At one boundary the junction diverges from the germline segment, which might be a read error. V is TRBV7-2 and J is TRBJ1-1; D unclear. The CDR3 has 13 amino acids. CDR1 is SGHTA and CDR2 is FQGNSA in the germline V gene. Here the CDR3 reads CASSPIQNAEAFF. The CDR3 coding sequence is TGTGCCAGCAGCCCTATACAGAACGCTGAAGCTTTCTTT. The whole variable domain, remainder taken from reference TRBV7-2 and TRBJ1-1, is GAGVSQSPSNKVTEKGKDVELRCDPISGHTALYWYRQSLGQGLEFLIYFQGNSAPDKSGLPSDRFSAERTGGSVSTLTIQRTQQEDSAVYLCASSPIQNAEAFFGQGTRLTVV.